This T cell receptor (beta chain) was found in a study of blood T cell repertoires in COVID-19. Whole-study context: Material from acute and convalescent COVID-19 was sourced from the United States, Italy and Spain. From T cells, B-cell-depleted T cells, or PBMCs came the material, which was cDNA or gDNA.

Data came from immunoSEQ multiplex PCR; TCRdb stores just in-frame clones and leaves some out. Of under 200,000 clones in the sample, approximately 79% were seen once. Germline-derived CDR1 and CDR2 are MNHEY and SVGAGI. V lost 7 bases, J lost 8 bases, and 18 bases lay in between. The CDR3 runs 14 residues. The chain couples TRBV6-5 to TRBJ2-1; D not certain. This TCR came from a man aged 30 to 39 with active or convalescent COVID-19. Material for sequencing was peripheral blood. The DNA for the CDR3 is TGTGCCAGCACCCCCCCCACACACACAGATGAGCAGTTCTTC. The encoded protein is CASTPPTHTDEQFF.